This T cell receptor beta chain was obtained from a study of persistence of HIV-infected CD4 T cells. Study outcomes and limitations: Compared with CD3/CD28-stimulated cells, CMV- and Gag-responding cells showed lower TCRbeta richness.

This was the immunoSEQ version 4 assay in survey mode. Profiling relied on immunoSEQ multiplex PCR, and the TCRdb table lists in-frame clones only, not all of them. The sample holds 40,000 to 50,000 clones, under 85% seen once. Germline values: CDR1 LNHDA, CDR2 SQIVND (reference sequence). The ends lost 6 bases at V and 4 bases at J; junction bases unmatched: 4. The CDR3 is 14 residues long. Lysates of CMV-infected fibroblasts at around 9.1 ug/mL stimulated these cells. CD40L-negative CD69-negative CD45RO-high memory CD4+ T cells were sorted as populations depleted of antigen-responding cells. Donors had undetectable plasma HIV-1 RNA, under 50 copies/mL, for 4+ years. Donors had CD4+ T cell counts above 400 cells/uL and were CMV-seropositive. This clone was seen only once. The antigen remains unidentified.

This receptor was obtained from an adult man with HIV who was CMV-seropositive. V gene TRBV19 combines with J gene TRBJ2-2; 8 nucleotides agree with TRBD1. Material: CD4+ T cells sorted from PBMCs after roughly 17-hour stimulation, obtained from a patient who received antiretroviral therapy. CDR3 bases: TGTGCCAGTAGGATCGACAGGGGCACCGGGGAGCTGTTTTTT. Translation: CASRIDRGTGELFF.